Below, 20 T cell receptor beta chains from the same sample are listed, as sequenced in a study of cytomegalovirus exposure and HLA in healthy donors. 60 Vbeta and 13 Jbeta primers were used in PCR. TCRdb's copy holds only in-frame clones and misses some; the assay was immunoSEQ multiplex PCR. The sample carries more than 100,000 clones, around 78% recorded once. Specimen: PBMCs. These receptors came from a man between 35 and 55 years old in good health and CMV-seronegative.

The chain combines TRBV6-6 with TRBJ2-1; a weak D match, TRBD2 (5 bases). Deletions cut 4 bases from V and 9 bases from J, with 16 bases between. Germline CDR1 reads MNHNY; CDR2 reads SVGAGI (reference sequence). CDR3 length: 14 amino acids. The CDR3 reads CASSLLSDSVEQFF. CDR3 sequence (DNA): TGTGCCAGCAGTTTGCTTAGCGATAGTGTTGAGCAGTTCTTC.

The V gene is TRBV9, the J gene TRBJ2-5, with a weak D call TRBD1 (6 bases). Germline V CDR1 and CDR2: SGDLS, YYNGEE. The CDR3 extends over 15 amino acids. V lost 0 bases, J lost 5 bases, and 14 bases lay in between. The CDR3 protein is CASSVEDSPGETQYF. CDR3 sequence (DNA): TGTGCCAGCAGCGTAGAGGACAGCCCTGGGGAGACCCAGTACTTC.

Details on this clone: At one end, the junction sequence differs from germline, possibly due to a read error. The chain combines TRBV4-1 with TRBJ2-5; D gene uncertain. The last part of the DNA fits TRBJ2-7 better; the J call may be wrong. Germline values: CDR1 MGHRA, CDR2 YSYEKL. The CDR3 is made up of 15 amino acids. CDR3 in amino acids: CASSQSQAASSEQYF. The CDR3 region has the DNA TGCGCCAGCAGCCAGTCCCAAGCCGCCTCCTCCGAGCAGTACTTC.

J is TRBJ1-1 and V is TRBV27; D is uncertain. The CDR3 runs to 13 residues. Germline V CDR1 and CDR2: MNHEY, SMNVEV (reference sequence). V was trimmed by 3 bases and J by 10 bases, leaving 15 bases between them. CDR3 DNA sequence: TGTGCCAGCAGTTTCGGAGCGCCAAGTGGAGCTTTCTTT. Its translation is CASSFGAPSGAFF.

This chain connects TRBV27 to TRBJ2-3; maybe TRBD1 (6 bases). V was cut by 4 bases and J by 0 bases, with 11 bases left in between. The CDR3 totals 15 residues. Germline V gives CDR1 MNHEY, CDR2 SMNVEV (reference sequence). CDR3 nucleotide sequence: TGTGCCAGCAGTTGGTGGGGACACAGCACAGATACGCAGTATTTT. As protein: CASSWWGHSTDTQYF.

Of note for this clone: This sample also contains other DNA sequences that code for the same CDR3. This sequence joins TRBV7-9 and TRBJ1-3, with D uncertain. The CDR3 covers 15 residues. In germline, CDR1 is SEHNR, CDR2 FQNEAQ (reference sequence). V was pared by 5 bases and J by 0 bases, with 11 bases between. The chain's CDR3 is CASSNGRTSGNTIYF. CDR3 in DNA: TGTGCCAGCAGCAACGGGAGGACCTCTGGAAACACCATATATTTT.

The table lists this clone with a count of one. The CDR3 is CASSWASGRTEAFF. CDR3 bases: TGTGCCAGTAGTTGGGCATCAGGGCGAACTGAAGCTTTCTTT. The rearrangement uses TRBV19 and TRBJ1-1; D may be TRBD1 (5 bases). The CDR3 runs 14 residues. V dropped 5 bases and J dropped 5 bases, with 15 bases sitting between them. Germline CDR1 and CDR2: LNHDA and SQIVND (reference sequence). The full variable domain, with the rest looked up from reference TRBV19 and TRBJ1-1, is DGGITQSPKYLFRKEGQNVTLSCEQNLNHDAMYWYRQDPGQGLRLIYYSQIVNDFQKGDIAEGYSVSREKKESFPLTVTSAQKNPTAFYLCASSWASGRTEAFFGQGTRLTVV.

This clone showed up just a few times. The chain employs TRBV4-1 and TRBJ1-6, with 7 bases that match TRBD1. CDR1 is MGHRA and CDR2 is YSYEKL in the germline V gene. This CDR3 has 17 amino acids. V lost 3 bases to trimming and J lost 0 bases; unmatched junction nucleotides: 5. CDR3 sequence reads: CASSHTPGGSYNSPLHF. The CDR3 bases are TGCGCCAGCAGCCACACACCAGGGGGCTCCTATAATTCACCCCTCCACTTT.

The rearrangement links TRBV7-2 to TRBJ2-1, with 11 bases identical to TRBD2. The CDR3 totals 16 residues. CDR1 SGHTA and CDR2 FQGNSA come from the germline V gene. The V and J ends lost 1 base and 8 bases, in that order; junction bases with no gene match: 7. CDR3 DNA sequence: TGTGCCAGCAGCTTAGGATTCCTAGCGGGGGGAGATGAGCAGTTCTTC. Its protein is CASSLGFLAGGDEQFF. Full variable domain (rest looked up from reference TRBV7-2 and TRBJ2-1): GAGVSQSPSNKVTEKGKDVELRCDPISGHTALYWYRQSLGQGLEFLIYFQGNSAPDKSGLPSDRFSAERTGGSVSTLTIQRTQQEDSAVYLCASSLGFLAGGDEQFFGPGTRLTVL.

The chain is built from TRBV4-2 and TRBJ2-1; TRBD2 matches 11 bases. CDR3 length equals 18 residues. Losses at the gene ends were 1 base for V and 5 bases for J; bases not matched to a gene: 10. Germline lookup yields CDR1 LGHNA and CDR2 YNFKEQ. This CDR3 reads CASSQASSVTSGDNEQFF. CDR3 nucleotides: TGTGCCAGCAGCCAAGCATCTTCCGTGACTAGCGGGGACAATGAGCAGTTCTTC.

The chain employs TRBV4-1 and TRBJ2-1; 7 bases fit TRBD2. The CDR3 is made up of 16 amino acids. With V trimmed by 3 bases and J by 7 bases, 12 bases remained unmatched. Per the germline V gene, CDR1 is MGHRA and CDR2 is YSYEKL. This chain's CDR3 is CASSQEGRGTVNEQFF. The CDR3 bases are TGCGCCAGCAGCCAGGAGGGGCGGGGGACCGTAAATGAGCAGTTCTTC.

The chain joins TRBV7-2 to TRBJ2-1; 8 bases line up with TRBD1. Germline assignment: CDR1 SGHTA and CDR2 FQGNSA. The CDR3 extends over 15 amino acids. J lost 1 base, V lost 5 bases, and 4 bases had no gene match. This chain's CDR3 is CASSRRQGSYNEQFF. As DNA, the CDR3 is TGTGCCAGCAGCCGAAGACAGGGGTCCTACAATGAGCAGTTCTTC. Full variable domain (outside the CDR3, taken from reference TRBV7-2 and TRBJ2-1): GAGVSQSPSNKVTEKGKDVELRCDPISGHTALYWYRQSLGQGLEFLIYFQGNSAPDKSGLPSDRFSAERTGGSVSTLTIQRTQQEDSAVYLCASSRRQGSYNEQFFGPGTRLTVL.

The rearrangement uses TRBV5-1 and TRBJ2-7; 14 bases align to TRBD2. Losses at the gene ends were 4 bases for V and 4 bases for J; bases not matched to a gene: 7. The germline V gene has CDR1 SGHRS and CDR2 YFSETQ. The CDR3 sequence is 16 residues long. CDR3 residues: CASSREGTSGGYEQYF. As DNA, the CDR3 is TGCGCCAGCAGCCGAGAAGGGACTAGCGGGGGATACGAGCAGTACTTC.

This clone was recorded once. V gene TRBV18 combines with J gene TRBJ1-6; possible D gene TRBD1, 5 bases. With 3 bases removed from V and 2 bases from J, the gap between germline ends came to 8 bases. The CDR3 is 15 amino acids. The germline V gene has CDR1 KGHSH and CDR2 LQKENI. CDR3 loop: CASSPGQAYNSPLHF. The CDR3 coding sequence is TGTGCCAGCTCACCCGGACAAGCCTATAATTCACCCCTCCACTTT.

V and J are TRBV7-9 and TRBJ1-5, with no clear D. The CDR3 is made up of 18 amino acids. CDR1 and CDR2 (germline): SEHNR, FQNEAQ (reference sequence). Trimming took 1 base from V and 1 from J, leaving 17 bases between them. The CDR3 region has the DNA TGTGCCAGCAGCTTAGACGGGAGTGCTTGGAGGAGCAATCAGCCCCAGCATTTT. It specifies CASSLDGSAWRSNQPQHF.

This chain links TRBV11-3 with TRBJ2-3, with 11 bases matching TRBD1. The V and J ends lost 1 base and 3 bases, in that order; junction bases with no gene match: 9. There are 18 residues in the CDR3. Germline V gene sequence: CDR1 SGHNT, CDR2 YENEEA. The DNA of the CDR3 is TGTGCCAGCAGCTTAGGACGGGACAGGGGGAGAGTTACAGATACGCAGTATTTT. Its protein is CASSLGRDRGRVTDTQYF.

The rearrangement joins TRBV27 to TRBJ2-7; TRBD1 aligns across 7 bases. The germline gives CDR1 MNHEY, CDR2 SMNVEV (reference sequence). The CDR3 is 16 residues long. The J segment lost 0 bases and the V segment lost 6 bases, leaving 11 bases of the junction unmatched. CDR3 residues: CASSPSRQGFSYEQYF. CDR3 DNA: TGTGCCAGCAGCCCTTCCCGACAGGGCTTCTCCTACGAGCAGTACTTC.

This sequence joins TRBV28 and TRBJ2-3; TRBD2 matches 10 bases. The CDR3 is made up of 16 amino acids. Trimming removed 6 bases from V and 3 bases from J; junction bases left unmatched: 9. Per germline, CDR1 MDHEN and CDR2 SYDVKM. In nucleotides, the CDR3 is TGTGCCAGCAGCCCACCTGCAGCGGGGGGGACAGATACGCAGTATTTT. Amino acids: CASSPPAAGGTDTQYF.

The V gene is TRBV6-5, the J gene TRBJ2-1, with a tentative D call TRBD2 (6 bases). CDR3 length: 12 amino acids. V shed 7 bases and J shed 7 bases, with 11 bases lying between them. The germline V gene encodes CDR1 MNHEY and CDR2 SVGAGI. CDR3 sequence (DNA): TGTGCCAGCACCGGGAGTAGTAATGAGCAGTTCTTC. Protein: CASTGSSNEQFF.

CDR3: CASSTARLAGGPNEQFF. As DNA, the CDR3 is TGCGCCAGCAGCACGGCGCGACTAGCGGGAGGGCCCAATGAGCAGTTCTTC. The V call is TRBV5-1, the J call TRBJ2-1; 14 bases are a match to TRBD2. The V gene's germline CDR1 is SGHRS and CDR2 YFSETQ. After removal of 4 bases from V and 6 bases from J, the junction contained 9 bases not matched to a gene. The CDR3 spans 17 residues.